One sample yielded the 26 T cell receptor beta chains listed below, sequenced in a study of blood T cell repertoires in COVID-19. Sequencing used immunoSEQ multiplex PCR; TCRdb keeps in-frame clones, though not all of them. The data show hundreds of thousands of clones, 80% to 90% seen once. Sequencing was carried out using peripheral blood. Receptors originate from a man younger than 35 with COVID-19, enrolled during active disease.

This clone occurred a few times. This chain joins TRBV4-2 and TRBJ1-1, with D possibly being TRBD1 (5 bases). Germline V gives CDR1 LGHNA, CDR2 YNFKEQ. V lost 4 bases and J lost 1, with 10 bases in between. This CDR3 region has 14 residues. The CDR3 DNA sequence: TGTGCCAGCAGCCTTTCGGACACGAACACTGAAGCTTTCTTT. Translation gives CASSLSDTNTEAFF.

In this sample, this clone turned up once. The rearrangement uses TRBV6-5 and TRBJ2-7, with D possibly TRBD1 on 5 matching bases. This CDR3 has 14 amino acids. Germline values: CDR1 MNHEY, CDR2 SVGAGI. V was clipped by 1 base and J by 0 bases, with 7 bases between them. The CDR3 reads CASSYYRSSYEQYF. CDR3 nucleotide sequence: TGTGCCAGCAGTTACTACAGGAGCTCCTACGAGCAGTACTTC.

The CDR3 DNA is TGTGCCAGCAGCTTTCAGGGCGGACTAGCGGGGAACACCGGGGAGCTGTTTTTT. It encodes CASSFQGGLAGNTGELFF. The chain uses TRBV4-2 and TRBJ2-2; 11 nucleotides agree with TRBD2. This CDR3 comprises 18 residues. The trim removed 5 bases at V and 1 base at J, leaving 9 bases unmatched. CDR1 and CDR2 (germline): LGHNA, YNFKEQ.

Turning to this clone: The junction and the germline gene differ at one end; a read error may be behind it. This chain links TRBV5-1 with TRBJ2-1; TRBD1 is a possible D gene (5 bases). There are 15 residues in the CDR3. In germline, CDR1 is SGHRS, CDR2 YFSETQ. The CDR3 sequence: CASSLGPQGENERFF. CDR3 coding DNA: TGCGCCAGCAGCTTGGGTCCCCAGGGTGAAAATGAGCGGTTCTTC. The full variable domain, rest sourced from reference TRBV5-1 and TRBJ2-1, is KAGVTQTPRYLIKTRGQQVTLSCSPISGHRSVSWYQQTPGQGLQFLFEYFSETQRNKGNFPGRFSGRQFSNSRSEMNVSTLELGDSALYLCASSLGPQGENERFFGPGTRLTVL.

V usage is TRBV6-6 and J usage is TRBJ2-7, with D possibly being TRBD1 (6 bases). Trimming cost V 6 bases and J 2 bases, with 11 bases left between them. CDR1 is MNHNY and CDR2 is SVGAGI in the germline V gene (reference sequence). This CDR3 has 13 residues. In nucleotides, the CDR3 is TGTGCCAGCAGATACGAGGGGGCCTACGAGCAGTACTTC. Amino acid sequence: CASRYEGAYEQYF.

The V gene is TRBV19, the J gene TRBJ2-4, with D possibly being TRBD1 (5 bases). V lost 5 bases and J 0 bases, leaving 17 bases between the germline ends. CDR1 is LNHDA, CDR2 SQIVND, per germline (reference sequence). There are 17 residues in the CDR3. This CDR3 reads CASSPGHGSLAKNIQYF. The DNA of the CDR3 is TGTGCCAGTAGTCCAGGACATGGGTCCTTAGCCAAAAACATTCAGTACTTC. Full variable domain (remainder filled in from reference TRBV19 and TRBJ2-4): DGGITQSPKYLFRKEGQNVTLSCEQNLNHDAMYWYRQDPGQGLRLIYYSQIVNDFQKGDIAEGYSVSREKKESFPLTVTSAQKNPTAFYLCASSPGHGSLAKNIQYFGAGTRLSVL.

This clone was observed once. This rearrangement joins TRBV6-6 to TRBJ1-1; the D gene is possibly TRBD1 (5 bases). Between the trimmed V and J ends, which lost 2 bases and 3 bases, there was a span of 7 bases. The CDR3 extends over 13 amino acids. Germline lookup yields CDR1 MNHNY and CDR2 SVGAGI (reference sequence). The CDR3 DNA sequence: TGTGCCAGCAGTTACGACAGACACACTGAAGCTTTCTTT. It is translated as CASSYDRHTEAFF.

This sequence joins TRBV2 and TRBJ2-1; D is unresolved. There are 15 residues in the CDR3. Germline assignment: CDR1 SNHLY and CDR2 FYNNEI. Trimming shortened V by 5 bases and J by 0 bases, and 11 bases separated the two germline ends. CDR3 in DNA: TGTGCCAGCAGTACCCCACAGAGCTCCTACAATGAGCAGTTCTTC. Its protein product is CASSTPQSSYNEQFF. Using reference TRBV2 and TRBJ2-1 for the parts outside the CDR3, the full variable domain is EPEVTQTPSHQVTQMGQEVILRCVPISNHLYFYWYRQILGQKVEFLVSFYNNEISEKSEIFDDQFSVERPDGSNFTLKIRSTKLEDSAMYFCASSTPQSSYNEQFFGPGTRLTVL.

The chain employs TRBV10-3 and TRBJ2-7; 10 bases are a match to TRBD2. There are 16 residues in the CDR3. Trimming took 3 bases from V and 7 from J; bases not matched to a gene: 12. CDR1 ENHRY and CDR2 SYGVKD come from the germline V gene. In nucleotides, the CDR3 is TGTGCCATCAGTGATCCCGGACTAGCGGTAGGGGAGGAGCAGTACTTC. It yields the protein CAISDPGLAVGEEQYF.

The chain uses TRBV2 and TRBJ2-5; 9 nucleotides match TRBD2. Losses at the gene ends were 10 bases for V and 10 bases for J; bases not matched to a gene: 19. The CDR3 has 15 amino acids. Germline CDR1 is SNHLY and CDR2 is FYNNEI. This CDR3 is CATSEREEFGEGQYF. CDR3 nucleotide sequence: TGTGCCACCAGCGAGCGGGAGGAATTTGGGGAAGGCCAGTACTTC.

V and J are TRBV5-1 and TRBJ1-5, with D hard to call. V lost 7 bases to trimming and J lost 4 bases, with 12 bases between them. Germline CDR1 and CDR2: SGHRS and YFSETQ. The CDR3 is made up of 13 amino acids. This CDR3 is CASVSPENQPQHF. The CDR3 nucleotides are TGCGCCAGCGTAAGCCCGGAGAATCAGCCCCAGCATTTT.

V gene TRBV6-1 combines with J gene TRBJ2-5; D is unclear. The germline gives CDR1 MNHNS, CDR2 SASEGT. This CDR3 contains 13 residues. V lost 3 bases, J lost 5 bases, and 10 bases lay in between. CDR3 sequence reads: CASSDSHWETQYF. The CDR3 DNA is TGTGCCAGCAGTGATAGTCACTGGGAGACCCAGTACTTC.

The V call is TRBV27, the J call TRBJ2-7; 9 bases fit TRBD1. CDR3 length equals 15 residues. Per the germline V gene, CDR1 is MNHEY and CDR2 is SMNVEV (reference sequence). Losses at the gene ends were 4 bases for V and 4 bases for J; bases not matched to a gene: 8. The CDR3 nucleotides are TGTGCCAGCAGTTGGTTCGGGACAGGGAGATACGAGCAGTACTTC. It yields the protein CASSWFGTGRYEQYF.

This chain links TRBV5-4 with TRBJ2-5, with 9 nucleotides matching TRBD2. Germline V gene data show CDR1 as SGHNT and CDR2 as YYREEE (reference sequence). V trimming: 1 base; J trimming: 0 bases; junction bases outside the gene matches: 1. This CDR3 contains 15 residues. CDR3 residues: CASSLPSGNQETQYF. The CDR3, as DNA: TGTGCCAGCAGCTTGCCTAGCGGGAACCAAGAGACCCAGTACTTC. Full variable domain (missing parts from reference TRBV5-4 and TRBJ2-5): ETGVTQSPTHLIKTRGQQVTLRCSSQSGHNTVSWYQQALGQGPQFIFQYYREEENGRGNFPPRFSGLQFPNYSSELNVNALELDDSALYLCASSLPSGNQETQYFGPGTRLLVL.

A word on this clone: The identical CDR3 is also encoded by other nucleotide sequences in the sample. The V and J genes are TRBV7-8 and TRBJ2-7; maybe TRBD2 (6 bases). Germline assignment: CDR1 SGHVS and CDR2 FQNEAQ. V lost 5 bases, J lost 0 bases, and 11 bases lay in between. The CDR3 is 14 residues long. Here the CDR3 reads CASSPPGGSYEQYF. The CDR3 DNA reads as TGTGCCAGCAGCCCCCCCGGGGGCTCCTACGAGCAGTACTTC.

This clone was seen a few times. This sequence joins TRBV30 and TRBJ1-2, with TRBD1 identical over 8 bases. The CDR3 is made up of 14 amino acids. The germline V gene encodes CDR1 GTSNPN and CDR2 SVGIG (reference sequence). The V gene end was trimmed by 3 bases and the J gene end by 4 bases; junction bases not matched to a gene: 7. The CDR3 protein is CAWRRQGLIYGYTF. CDR3 bases: TGTGCCTGGAGGCGACAGGGGTTAATCTATGGCTACACCTTC.

J is TRBJ2-5 and V is TRBV28; possibly TRBD2 for D (6 bases). V lost 6 bases, J lost 2 bases, and 16 bases lay in between. This CDR3 comprises 15 residues. Germline V gives CDR1 MDHEN, CDR2 SYDVKM. CDR3 DNA sequence: TGTGCCAGCAGCAGGAGGTTAGCGGAACAAGAGACCCAGTACTTC. Encoded protein: CASSRRLAEQETQYF.

The V gene is TRBV11-2, the J gene TRBJ2-1, with 8 nucleotides matching TRBD1. The CDR3 totals 14 residues. Germline V gene sequence: CDR1 SGHAT, CDR2 FQNNGV. Trimming removed 5 bases from V and 5 bases from J; junction bases left unmatched: 5. CDR3: CASSRDRRNNEQFF. CDR3 nucleotides: TGTGCCAGCAGCCGGGACAGGAGAAACAATGAGCAGTTCTTC.

V usage is TRBV7-2 and J usage is TRBJ2-3, with 15 bases aligning to TRBD2. CDR1 and CDR2 from the germline V gene are SGHTA and FQGNSA. V shed 5 bases, J shed 8 bases, and the junction held 8 bases outside the gene matches. The CDR3 has 16 amino acids. The CDR3 here is CASSPGTSGGQGTQYF. The CDR3 DNA reads TGTGCCAGCAGCCCTGGGACTAGCGGGGGGCAAGGTACGCAGTATTTT.

The CDR3 region is CASSSKERSVQAGNTIYF. DNA of the CDR3: TGTGCCAGCAGCTCCAAAGAACGGTCTGTGCAGGCGGGAAACACCATATATTTT. The J gene is TRBJ1-3, the V gene TRBV7-9; no definite D call. V shed 4 bases and J shed 4 bases, with 23 bases lying between them. The germline gives CDR1 SEHNR, CDR2 FQNEAQ (reference sequence). The length of the CDR3 is 18 residues.

The rearrangement uses TRBV4-1 and TRBJ2-7; a possible D gene is TRBD1 (6 bases). The germline V gene encodes CDR1 MGHRA and CDR2 YSYEKL. The germline V and J ends were trimmed by 4 bases and 3 bases, with 16 bases remaining between them. The CDR3 is 15 residues long. The CDR3 DNA reads TGCGCCAGCAGCCCGGAACAGGGATCCCACTACGAGCAGTACTTC. It codes for CASSPEQGSHYEQYF.

The chain joins TRBV27 to TRBJ2-1, with D tentatively TRBD2 (7 bases). The CDR3 sequence is 15 residues long. Per germline, CDR1 MNHEY and CDR2 SMNVEV (reference sequence). The V end was cut by 7 bases, the J end by 7 bases, with 20 bases between. This CDR3 reads CASTSAGAVSNEQFF. The CDR3 coding sequence is TGTGCCAGCACCTCGGCGGGGGCAGTTTCGAATGAGCAGTTCTTC.

This chain links TRBV6-5 with TRBJ2-1, with TRBD2 identical over 8 bases. Germline V gives CDR1 MNHEY, CDR2 SVGAGI. The CDR3 consists of 16 residues. V was clipped by 3 bases and J by 5 bases; unmatched bases: 9. The CDR3 DNA sequence: TGTGCCAGCAGTTATAAAGCGGGGGTACGGAACAATGAGCAGTTCTTC. This codes for CASSYKAGVRNNEQFF.

The genes are TRBV28 and TRBJ1-1; 8 nucleotides match TRBD1. Germline CDR1 and CDR2: MDHEN and SYDVKM. CDR3 length: 14 residues. With 4 bases clipped from V and 10 bases from J, the junction kept 11 bases outside the gene matches. The CDR3 protein is CASSSSGQVGGAFF. The CDR3, as DNA: TGTGCCAGCAGTTCCTCGGGACAGGTAGGGGGAGCTTTCTTT. Looking up the rest from reference TRBV28 and TRBJ1-1 gives the full variable domain: DVKVTQSSRYLVKRTGEKVFLECVQDMDHENMFWYRQDPGLGLRLIYFSYDVKMKEKGDIPEGYSVSREKKERFSLILESASTNQTSMYLCASSSSGQVGGAFFGQGTRLTVV.

This chain connects TRBV25-1 to TRBJ2-5; D is unclear. The germline CDR1 and CDR2 sequences are MGHDK and SYGVNS. The CDR3 is made up of 14 amino acids. Deletions cut 1 base from V and 2 bases from J, with 8 bases between. Written as DNA, the CDR3 is TGTGCCAGCAGTGAATTTGCCAGACAAGAGACCCAGTACTTC. Translating it yields CASSEFARQETQYF.

In this sample, this clone turned up a few times. The chain has TRBV27 and TRBJ2-6; TRBD2 might be the D (6 bases). CDR1 is MNHEY and CDR2 is SMNVEV in the germline V gene (reference sequence). This CDR3 comprises 17 residues. The V end lost 4 bases, the J end lost 6 bases, and 19 bases lay between the germline ends. As DNA, the CDR3 is TGTGCCAGCAGTTCAACTAGGGGCCGCGGGGAGGCCAACGTCCTGACTTTC. Protein product: CASSSTRGRGEANVLTF.